The 24 T cell receptor beta chains below were found in one sample sequenced in a study of T cells after somatic rescue of genetic block. Assay: immunoSEQ multiplex PCR; the TCRdb copy retains only in-frame clones and omits some. The data show approximately 67,000 clones, approximately 90% seen once. Sequencing was carried out using peripheral blood mononuclear cells (PBMCs). The receptors come from a man aged 40-49 years.

This clone was detected once. V and J are TRBV10-3 and TRBJ1-2; maybe TRBD1 (6 bases). CDR1 ENHRY and CDR2 SYGVKD come from the germline V gene. This CDR3 has 15 residues. Trimming removed 2 bases from V and 3 bases from J, with 13 bases in between. In DNA form, the CDR3 reads TGTGCCATCAGTGAGCCCACTGAGGGGGACTATGGCTACACCTTC. Protein product: CAISEPTEGDYGYTF.

V and J are TRBV7-9 and TRBJ2-1, with a tentative D call TRBD2 (5 bases). Deletions cut 3 bases from V and 4 bases from J, with 13 bases between. Germline V gene sequence: CDR1 SEHNR, CDR2 FQNEAQ (reference sequence). This CDR3 has 15 residues. CDR3 sequence (DNA): TGTGCCAGCAGCTTTCGGGAATCTACTTACAATGAGCAGTTCTTC. Protein sequence: CASSFRESTYNEQFF.

The V and J genes are TRBV15 and TRBJ2-1; 7 positions match TRBD1. From germline, CDR1 is LNHNV and CDR2 YYDKDF (reference sequence). After removal of 2 bases from V and 7 bases from J, the junction contained 8 bases not matched to a gene. The CDR3 totals 15 residues. CDR3 in amino acids: CATSRTYSQGNEQFF. The CDR3 DNA reads TGTGCCACCAGCAGAACCTACTCACAGGGGAATGAGCAGTTCTTC. The complete variable domain, with remaining parts taken from reference TRBV15 and TRBJ2-1, reads DAMVIQNPRYQVTQFGKPVTLSCSQTLNHNVMYWYQQKSSQAPKLLFHYYDKDFNNEADTPDNFQSRRPNTSFCFLDIRSPGLGDTAMYLCATSRTYSQGNEQFFGPGTRLTVL.

This clone was observed once. The J gene is TRBJ2-3, the V gene TRBV18, with D unclear. Germline V gene lookup returns CDR1 KGHSH and CDR2 LQKENI. V was cut by 4 bases and J by 0 bases, with 2 bases left in between. CDR3 size: 12 residues. In DNA, the CDR3 is TGTGCCAGCTCACTCAGCACAGATACGCAGTATTTT. Translated, it gives CASSLSTDTQYF.

This chain joins TRBV15 and TRBJ2-7; no clear D gene. The CDR3 is 13 amino acids. Germline V gene data show CDR1 as LNHNV and CDR2 as YYDKDF (reference sequence). The V gene lost 1 base and the J gene lost 6 bases, with 10 bases spanning the gap. The CDR3 coding sequence is TGTGCCACCAGCAGAGGAGAGAACGGCGAGCAGTACTTC. It codes for CATSRGENGEQYF.

The J gene is TRBJ2-6, the V gene TRBV28; 7 nucleotides line up with TRBD2. Germline CDR1 MDHEN, CDR2 SYDVKM. Unmatched junction bases numbered 12, after V lost 1 base and J lost 0 bases. The CDR3 spans 20 residues. The DNA for the CDR3 is TGTGCCAGCAGTTTATTGGGGGGGAAGGACCCGAGCTCTGGGGCCAACGTCCTGACTTTC. It translates to CASSLLGGKDPSSGANVLTF.

The chain links TRBV28 to TRBJ2-4; 7 bases are shared with TRBD1. This CDR3 is built from 15 residues. CDR1 is MDHEN and CDR2 is SYDVKM in the germline V gene. The junction had 10 bases not matched to a gene; V was cut back by 6 bases and J by 5 bases. The CDR3 nucleotides read TGTGCCAGCAGCAAGCCAGGACAGGCCCAAAACATTCAGTACTTC. It yields the protein CASSKPGQAQNIQYF.

This clone has only a few counts. The V and J genes are TRBV20-1 and TRBJ1-2, with D unresolved. The CDR3 is 9 residues long. Per the germline V gene, CDR1 is DFQATT and CDR2 is SNEGSKA (reference sequence). Trimming stripped 6 bases from V and 12 bases from J, with 11 bases between. The CDR3 here is CSARRSNTF. DNA for the CDR3: TGCAGTGCGCGACGATCTAACACCTTC.

V and J are TRBV10-2 and TRBJ2-2, with D perhaps given as TRBD1 or TRBD2 (7 bases each). With 2 bases removed from V and 4 bases from J, the gap between germline ends came to 14 bases. This CDR3 is built from 16 residues. Germline CDR1 and CDR2: WSHSY and SAAADI. DNA for the CDR3: TGCGCCAGCAGTGAGCCACAGGGGAGGGGCACCGGGGAGCTGTTTTTT. Translation gives CASSEPQGRGTGELFF.

The rearrangement joins TRBV4-1 to TRBJ2-3; TRBD1 matches at 7 bases. Germline V CDR1 and CDR2: MGHRA, YSYEKL. The CDR3 consists of 15 residues. V gave up 6 bases and J gave up 6 bases; unmatched junction bases: 12. This CDR3 reads CASRPRQGLGDTQYF. The CDR3, as DNA: TGCGCCAGCAGACCCAGACAGGGCCTGGGTGATACGCAGTATTTT.

This clone was observed a single time. The V gene is TRBV9, the J gene TRBJ2-2; D is possibly TRBD1 (6 bases). The CDR3 has 12 residues. Trimming stripped 4 bases from V and 7 bases from J, with 8 bases between. Looked up from germline, CDR1 is SGDLS and CDR2 is YYNGEE. CDR3 DNA: TGTGCCAGCAGCCTAGGGGGCGGGGAGCTGTTTTTT. This encodes CASSLGGGELFF.

The CDR3 loop is CASSSYGDRNTEAFF. The CDR3 coding sequence is TGCGCCAGCAGCTCGTACGGGGACAGAAACACTGAAGCTTTCTTT. J is TRBJ1-1 and V is TRBV5-1; 7 nucleotides agree with TRBD1. V shed 3 bases, J shed 2 bases, and the junction held 7 bases outside the gene matches. Germline V gene data show CDR1 as SGHRS and CDR2 as YFSETQ. The CDR3 runs to 15 residues.

The gene calls are TRBV9 and TRBJ2-2, with 7 bases that match TRBD2. This CDR3 comprises 16 residues. Germline V gene lookup returns CDR1 SGDLS and CDR2 YYNGEE. Unmatched junction bases numbered 13, after V lost 7 bases and J lost 4 bases. This chain's CDR3 is CASAPRREGGTGELFF. CDR3 DNA: TGTGCCAGCGCCCCTCGCAGGGAGGGCGGCACCGGGGAGCTGTTTTTT.

The rearrangement links TRBV19 to TRBJ1-1; the match to TRBD1 covers 8 bases. CDR3 length: 16 residues. Germline V CDR1 and CDR2: LNHDA, SQIVND (reference sequence). V dropped 6 bases and J dropped 0; count of bases not matched to a gene: 9. CDR3 loop: CASSNPKTGVNTEAFF. The CDR3 DNA follows: TGTGCCAGTAGCAATCCCAAGACAGGGGTGAACACTGAAGCTTTCTTT.

The V and J genes are TRBV2 and TRBJ2-7; maybe TRBD1 (5 bases). This CDR3 spans 13 amino acids. The V end lost 6 bases, the J end lost 3 bases, and 12 bases lay between the germline ends. Germline V gene lookup returns CDR1 SNHLY and CDR2 FYNNEI. CDR3 amino acids: CASRKIQDYEQYF. CDR3 nucleotides: TGTGCCAGCAGAAAGATACAGGACTACGAGCAGTACTTC.

V is TRBV13 and J is TRBJ2-5; the D is unclear. Looked up from germline, CDR1 is PRHDT and CDR2 is FYEKMQ (reference sequence). The germline V and J ends were trimmed by 3 bases and 3 bases, with 14 bases remaining between them. The CDR3 runs 15 residues. Written as DNA, the CDR3 is TGTGCCAGCAGCTTGGGAACCGGTGAAGAAGAGACCCAGTACTTC. This codes for CASSLGTGEEETQYF.

This clone was seen once. The rearrangement links TRBV30 to TRBJ1-2; D ambiguous. The CDR3 extends over 15 amino acids. V was shortened by 0 bases and J by 7 bases, with 18 bases between the two germline ends. Germline CDR1 and CDR2: GTSNPN and SVGIG (reference sequence). In DNA, the CDR3 is TGTGCCTGGAGTGTACGGAAAGGGCCCAGGCGTGGCTACACCTTC. This translates into CAWSVRKGPRRGYTF.

The V and J genes are TRBV6-6 and TRBJ2-7; D is uncertain. The length of the CDR3 is 14 residues. Trimming left V 8 bases short and J 2 bases short, with 16 bases between. Germline CDR1 is MNHNY and CDR2 is SVGAGI (reference sequence). In DNA form, the CDR3 reads TGTGCCAGCTCATCGGAAGGAGTGACCTACGAGCAGTACTTC. Protein product: CASSSEGVTYEQYF.

The V and J genes are TRBV6-5 and TRBJ1-2; D is unresolved. From germline, CDR1 is MNHEY and CDR2 SVGAGI. CDR3 length: 13 residues. Deletions cut 5 bases from V and 8 bases from J, with 15 bases between. The CDR3 protein is CASSQRLEGGYTF. The CDR3 DNA reads TGTGCCAGCAGTCAACGGCTCGAAGGCGGCTACACCTTC.

This chain uses TRBV20-1 with TRBJ2-7; D is undetermined. Germline V CDR1 and CDR2: DFQATT, SNEGSKA (reference sequence). There are 11 residues in the CDR3. Trimming left V 5 bases short and J 5 bases short, with 10 bases between. CDR3 coding DNA: TGCAGTGCTTTCGGTTGGGACGAGCAGTACTTC. It codes for CSAFGWDEQYF.

The rearrangement uses TRBV18 and TRBJ1-5, with 7 positions matching TRBD1. Germline CDR1 reads KGHSH; CDR2 reads LQKENI. The CDR3 is made up of 14 amino acids. With 5 bases clipped from V and 3 bases from J, the junction kept 4 bases outside the gene matches. Here the CDR3 DNA reads TGTGCCAGCTCATCTACAGGGGACAATCAGCCCCAGCATTTT. Translated, it gives CASSSTGDNQPQHF. The whole variable domain, filled in from reference TRBV18 and TRBJ1-5, reads NAGVMQNPRHLVRRRGQEARLRCSPMKGHSHVYWYRQLPEEGLKFMVYLQKENIIDESGMPKERFSAEFPKEGPSILRIQQVVRGDSAAYFCASSSTGDNQPQHFGDGTRLSIL.

For this clone: Other DNA variants within this sample encode the same CDR3. V is TRBV7-8 and J is TRBJ1-2, with 8 positions matching TRBD1. V lost 5 bases, J lost 4 bases, and 3 bases stayed unmatched. This CDR3 is built from 13 residues. CDR1 is SGHVS, CDR2 FQNEAQ, per germline. The DNA for the CDR3 is TGTGCCAGCAGCCCGGGACAGGCCTATGGCTACACCTTC. Its translation: CASSPGQAYGYTF.

This clone has just one count. This rearrangement joins TRBV11-3 to TRBJ2-7; D is undetermined. CDR1 is SGHNT and CDR2 is YENEEA in the germline V gene. CDR3 length: 15 residues. The V end lost 1 base, the J end lost 0 bases, and 10 bases lay between the germline ends. CDR3 in DNA: TGTGCCAGCAGCTTAGGTGGCACTGCCTCCTACGAGCAGTACTTC. Protein: CASSLGGTASYEQYF.

This chain links TRBV6-5 with TRBJ2-1; 7 bases align to TRBD1. The length of the CDR3 is 13 residues. The junction had 4 bases not matched to a gene; V was cut back by 8 bases and J by 3 bases. Germline CDR1 MNHEY, CDR2 SVGAGI. The CDR3 here is CASGTANYNEQFF. Here the CDR3 DNA reads TGTGCCAGCGGGACAGCTAACTACAATGAGCAGTTCTTC.